These 20 T cell receptor beta chains originate from one sample sequenced in a study of cytomegalovirus exposure and HLA in healthy donors. 13 Jbeta primers and 60 Vbeta primers were used for the PCR. The repertoire was sequenced with immunoSEQ multiplex PCR; TCRdb's copy has only in-frame clones and lacks some. The sample yields over 150,000 clones, roughly two thirds seen once. The sequencing sample was made of PBMCs. These receptors all stem from a woman in her 30s in good health and CMV-seronegative.

The chain links TRBV19 to TRBJ2-3; 10 bases align to TRBD2. Germline V gene sequence: CDR1 LNHDA, CDR2 SQIVND (reference sequence). V lost 4 bases to trimming and J lost 5 bases; unmatched junction nucleotides: 6. The CDR3 sequence is 15 residues long. The CDR3 DNA sequence: TGTGCCAGTAGTACAAGCGGGAGGGGGAGAGATACGCAGTATTTT. Amino acid sequence: CASSTSGRGRDTQYF.

This clone was counted once. The V and J genes are TRBV7-9 and TRBJ1-4; the match to TRBD1 covers 8 bases. Germline V gives CDR1 SEHNR, CDR2 FQNEAQ (reference sequence). J gave up 8 bases and V 7 bases, and 9 bases lay outside the gene matches. The CDR3 runs 14 residues. The DNA of the CDR3 is TGTGCCAGCACCCTAGCGGGGACAGGAGAAAAACTGTTTTTT. It specifies CASTLAGTGEKLFF.

This chain links TRBV10-3 with TRBJ1-4; D perhaps matches TRBD1 (6 bases). The CDR3 runs to 12 residues. Germline V gene data show CDR1 as ENHRY and CDR2 as SYGVKD. Trimming took 6 bases from V and 8 from J, leaving 10 bases between them. In DNA form, the CDR3 reads TGTGCCATCAGCCGGGACACCGAAAAACTGTTTTTT. Translation: CAISRDTEKLFF.

The chain joins TRBV7-9 to TRBJ2-3; 8 bases fit TRBD2. The ends lost 5 bases at V and 4 bases at J; junction bases unmatched: 8. The CDR3 has 15 amino acids. Germline V gene sequence: CDR1 SEHNR, CDR2 FQNEAQ (reference sequence). The CDR3 protein is CASSGTRTSPDTQYF. The CDR3 bases are TGTGCCAGCAGCGGAACACGGACTAGCCCAGATACGCAGTATTTT.

The V and J genes are TRBV21-1 and TRBJ2-7; TRBD2 reflects the table's D call only, with no check against the DNA. TRBV21-1 is noted as a pseudogene. The CDR3 is 18 residues long. Written as DNA, the CDR3 is TGTGCCAGCAGCCCCCGGCGGGCTAGCGGGGGGGCGTCCTACGAGCAGTACTTC. It is translated as CASSPRRASGGASYEQYF.

V and J are TRBV2 and TRBJ2-1; 7 nucleotides align to TRBD1. J was trimmed by 10 bases and V by 4 bases; bases with no gene match: 10. This CDR3 is built from 14 residues. Germline V gene data show CDR1 as SNHLY and CDR2 as FYNNEI. The CDR3 protein is CASSATWTGGEQFF. In DNA, the CDR3 is TGTGCCAGCAGTGCCACCTGGACAGGCGGGGAGCAGTTCTTC.

The gene calls are TRBV7-3 and TRBJ2-5; TRBD1 matches at 8 bases. V was pared by 5 bases and J by 2 bases, with 7 bases of the junction left unmatched. Germline assignment: CDR1 SGHTA and CDR2 FQGTGA. This CDR3 spans 15 amino acids. CDR3 sequence: CASSLMTGVQETQYF. Here the CDR3 DNA reads TGTGCCAGCAGCCTGATGACAGGGGTTCAAGAGACCCAGTACTTC.

V is TRBV6-5 and J is TRBJ2-5; 7 nucleotides line up with TRBD2. V lost 2 bases, J lost 5 bases, and 11 bases stayed unmatched. The germline CDR1 and CDR2 sequences are MNHEY and SVGAGI. The CDR3 extends over 16 amino acids. The CDR3 loop reads CASSYLKVKRGETQYF. The CDR3 coding sequence is TGTGCCAGCAGTTACCTAAAAGTGAAGCGGGGTGAGACCCAGTACTTC.

The V call is TRBV9, the J call TRBJ2-1, with TRBD2 identical over 7 bases. Per germline, CDR1 SGDLS and CDR2 YYNGEE. The V and J ends lost 4 bases and 5 bases, in that order; junction bases with no gene match: 6. This CDR3 is built from 14 residues. In DNA, the CDR3 is TGTGCCAGCAGCTCTCAGGCGGGGGACAATGAGCAGTTCTTC. Its protein is CASSSQAGDNEQFF.

This chain connects TRBV7-2 to TRBJ2-5; 8 nucleotides match TRBD2. Judging by the DNA end, TRBJ2-7 fits better; the J call may be wrong. This CDR3 spans 15 amino acids. The V gene's germline CDR1 is SGHTA and CDR2 FQGNSA. Here the CDR3 DNA reads TGTGCCAGCAGCTCCGAGCCGGGACTAGGGTACGAGCAGTACTTC. Translation gives CASSSEPGLGYEQYF.

The chain combines TRBV27 with TRBJ2-5; D remains ambiguous. From germline, CDR1 is MNHEY and CDR2 SMNVEV (reference sequence). This CDR3 is built from 12 residues. V dropped 4 bases and J dropped 7 bases, with 10 bases sitting between them. The CDR3 region is CASSYTRGTQYF. The CDR3 DNA reads as TGTGCCAGCAGTTACACACGTGGGACCCAGTACTTC.

V is TRBV7-2 and J is TRBJ2-1; TRBD2 matches 8 bases. Germline V gives CDR1 SGHTA, CDR2 FQGNSA. This CDR3 is built from 16 residues. Germline trimming cut 0 bases from V and 7 bases from J; bases unmatched to any gene: 8. This CDR3 is CASSLAQTAGENEQFF. CDR3 in DNA: TGTGCCAGCAGCTTAGCGCAAACAGCGGGGGAAAATGAGCAGTTCTTC.

This clone was detected a few times. The rearrangement uses TRBV2 and TRBJ2-7; 8 bases map to TRBD2. Germline loops: CDR1 SNHLY, CDR2 FYNNEI. The V segment lost 10 bases and the J segment 3 bases; nucleotides outside the gene matches: 17. CDR3 length: 16 residues. CDR3 in amino acids: CAIPIESGRGGYEQYF. The CDR3 DNA sequence: TGTGCCATCCCAATCGAGAGCGGGAGAGGTGGCTACGAGCAGTACTTC.

The chain recombines TRBV30 with TRBJ2-6, with TRBD1 matching over 8 bases. The germline gives CDR1 GTSNPN, CDR2 SVGIG (reference sequence). V lost 0 bases, J lost 4 bases, and 5 bases stayed unmatched. The CDR3 spans 16 residues. The CDR3 is CAWSVNRGAGANVLTF. The CDR3 DNA reads as TGTGCCTGGAGTGTAAACAGGGGGGCCGGGGCCAACGTCCTGACTTTC.

The CDR3 DNA reads TGTGCCAGCAGCTTAACCCGCGGTGCGTTCACAGATACGCAGTATTTT. It yields the protein CASSLTRGAFTDTQYF. The chain has TRBV7-2 and TRBJ2-3; no reliable D call. The germline gives CDR1 SGHTA, CDR2 FQGNSA. V was trimmed by 2 bases and J by 2 bases, leaving 14 bases between them. The CDR3 contains 16 residues. Full variable domain (remainder filled in from reference TRBV7-2 and TRBJ2-3): GAGVSQSPSNKVTEKGKDVELRCDPISGHTALYWYRQSLGQGLEFLIYFQGNSAPDKSGLPSDRFSAERTGGSVSTLTIQRTQQEDSAVYLCASSLTRGAFTDTQYFGPGTRLTVL.

The rearrangement links TRBV4-3 to TRBJ2-7; a possible D gene is TRBD1 (6 bases). The CDR3 spans 17 residues. Germline V gives CDR1 LGHNA, CDR2 YSLEER. The ends were cut back, 4 bases at V and 0 bases at J, with 19 bases in the middle. The CDR3 sequence is CASSRVLDRRSSYEQYF. CDR3 DNA: TGCGCCAGCAGCCGAGTCCTCGACAGGCGCAGCTCCTACGAGCAGTACTTC.

This clone was recorded a few times. The chain is built from TRBV4-1 and TRBJ2-5; D is unresolved. CDR1 MGHRA and CDR2 YSYEKL come from the germline V gene. The CDR3 is made up of 15 amino acids. Trimming took off 6 bases at V and 5 bases at J, with 19 bases between the two ends. CDR3 in amino acids: CASRRTNSIGETQYF. DNA of the CDR3: TGCGCCAGCAGACGTACAAACAGTATCGGTGAGACCCAGTACTTC.

This clone has just a few counts. The chain recombines TRBV29-1 with TRBJ1-1, with TRBD1 matching over 7 bases. Germline CDR1 reads SQVTM; CDR2 reads ANQGSEA. V lost 7 bases to trimming and J lost 8 bases; unmatched junction nucleotides: 13. The CDR3 contains 13 residues. The CDR3 reads CSDKPGDSEEAFF. CDR3 nucleotides: TGCAGCGACAAACCGGGGGACAGTGAAGAAGCTTTCTTT.

J is TRBJ2-5 and V is TRBV30; D remains unclear. The CDR3 has 13 residues. Per the germline V gene, CDR1 is GTSNPN and CDR2 is SVGIG (reference sequence). Trimming pared 3 bases from V and 1 base from J, leaving 9 bases between. In DNA form, the CDR3 reads TGTGCCTGGAGCCTAGACTCCCAAGAGACCCAGTACTTC. Protein: CAWSLDSQETQYF.

This clone has just a few counts. This chain uses TRBV15 with TRBJ1-1; a possible D gene is TRBD1 (5 bases). CDR3 length equals 15 residues. The V end was cut by 0 bases, the J end by 7 bases, with 15 bases between. Germline V gene lookup returns CDR1 LNHNV and CDR2 YYDKDF (reference sequence). The CDR3 is CATSRDQRGRSEAFF. The CDR3 DNA is TGTGCCACCAGCAGAGATCAAAGGGGTCGAAGTGAAGCTTTCTTT. Full variable domain (outside the CDR3, taken from reference TRBV15 and TRBJ1-1): DAMVIQNPRYQVTQFGKPVTLSCSQTLNHNVMYWYQQKSSQAPKLLFHYYDKDFNNEADTPDNFQSRRPNTSFCFLDIRSPGLGDTAMYLCATSRDQRGRSEAFFGQGTRLTVV.